This record covers a single T cell receptor beta chain. The antigen is undetermined. The source of the sample is a study of CD8 T cells in Susac syndrome. The study, taken as a whole, reports: The study conceded that relatively few individuals underwent its TCR sequencing and HLA analysis.

RNA amounts of roughly 0.45 to 1 ug underwent reverse transcription with random hexamers. A multiplex approach, immunoSEQ multiplex PCR, amplified TCR beta CDR3 across 54 Vbeta and 13 Jbeta. TCRdb reprocessed the immunoSEQ multiplex PCR reads with MiXCR, giving one entry per CDR3 protein. This table holds about 210,000 distinct CDR3 sequences, 95% found once. V lost 2 bases and J lost 1, with 9 bases in between. Germline V lookup: CDR1 SGHTA, CDR2 FQGTGA. The CDR3 extends over 15 amino acids. From blood CD8+ and CD4+ T cells, TCR beta sequences were generated. This sequence was found in a human donor with multiple sclerosis. Sequenced sample: CD4+ T cells from PBMCs. The chain has TRBV7-3 and TRBJ2-1; D call uncertain. CDR3: CASSLGVQSYNEQFF. The DNA of the CDR3 is TGTGCCAGCAGCTTAGGTGTACAGTCCTACAATGAGCAGTTCTTC.